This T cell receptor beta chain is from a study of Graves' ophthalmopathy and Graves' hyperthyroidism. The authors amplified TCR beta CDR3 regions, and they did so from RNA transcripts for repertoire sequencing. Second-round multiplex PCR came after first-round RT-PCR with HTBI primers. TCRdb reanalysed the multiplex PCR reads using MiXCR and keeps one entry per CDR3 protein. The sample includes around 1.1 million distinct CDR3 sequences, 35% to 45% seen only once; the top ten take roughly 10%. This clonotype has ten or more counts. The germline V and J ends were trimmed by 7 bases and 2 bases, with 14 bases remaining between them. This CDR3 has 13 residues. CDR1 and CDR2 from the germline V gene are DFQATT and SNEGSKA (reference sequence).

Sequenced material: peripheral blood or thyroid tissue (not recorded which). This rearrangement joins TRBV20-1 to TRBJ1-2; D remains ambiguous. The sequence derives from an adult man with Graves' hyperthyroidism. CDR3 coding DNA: TGCAGTGGTCAGCCACTTCCCAACTATGGCTACACCTTC. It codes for CSGQPLPNYGYTF.